These 8 T cell receptor beta chains were all obtained from the same sample, sequenced in a study of identical twins. One entry per CDR3 protein, called by TCRdb with MiXCR from the 5' RACE reads. The sample has a few hundred thousand distinct CDR3 sequences, 9% seen once. The sequenced sample consisted of naive T cells sorted from blood. The receptors come from a woman aged 45-59 years in good health.

This clonotype was recorded a few times. The genes are TRBV28 and TRBJ2-1; 12 bases agree with TRBD2. From germline, CDR1 is MDHEN and CDR2 SYDVKM. V shed 9 bases, J shed 9 bases, and the junction held 6 bases outside the gene matches. The CDR3 runs to 13 residues. CDR3 sequence reads: CASLAGGPGEQFF. For the CDR3, the DNA is TGTGCCAGTCTAGCGGGAGGGCCGGGTGAGCAGTTCTTC. The full variable domain, rest sourced from reference TRBV28 and TRBJ2-1, is DVKVTQSSRYLVKRTGEKVFLECVQDMDHENMFWYRQDPGLGLRLIYFSYDVKMKEKGDIPEGYSVSREKKERFSLILESASTNQTSMYLCASLAGGPGEQFFGPGTRLTVL.

This chain connects TRBV12-3 or TRBV12-4 to TRBJ1-2, with a possible D match to TRBD1 (6 bases). Trimming took 1 base from V and 2 from J, leaving 11 bases between them. The CDR3 contains 15 residues. The CDR3 is CASSLGGAGNYGYTF. The CDR3 nucleotides are TGTGCCAGCAGTTTAGGGGGGGCAGGGAACTATGGCTACACCTTC.

This clonotype has ten or more counts. At one boundary the junction diverges from the germline segment, which might be a read error. V gene TRBV12-3 or TRBV12-4 combines with J gene TRBJ2-1, with D unclear. This CDR3 has 11 amino acids. CDR3 in amino acids: CASSLGGEQFF. The CDR3 DNA follows: TGTGCCAGCAGCTTAGGCGGTGAGCAGTTCTTC.

In this sample, this clonotype turned up many times. The chain joins TRBV4-1 to TRBJ2-5, with D perhaps given as TRBD1 or TRBD2 (5 bases each). Between the trimmed V and J ends, which lost 3 bases and 2 bases, there was a span of 10 bases. The germline gives CDR1 MGHRA, CDR2 YSYEKL. The CDR3 has 14 amino acids. In nucleotides, the CDR3 is TGCGCCAGCAGCCACCGGGACGGACAAGAGACCCAGTACTTC. Protein sequence: CASSHRDGQETQYF.

There are a few counts of this clonotype. The chain is built from TRBV27 and TRBJ1-1; 9 bases line up with TRBD1. The trim removed 6 bases at V and 6 bases at J, leaving 8 bases unmatched. The germline V gene encodes CDR1 MNHEY and CDR2 SMNVEV (reference sequence). This CDR3 has 14 residues. CDR3 in amino acids: CASRTGQGSAEAFF. DNA for the CDR3: TGTGCCAGCAGAACCGGACAGGGGAGCGCTGAAGCTTTCTTT.

This clonotype was recorded many times. CDR3 bases: TGTGCCAGCAGCCAAGTGGGACAATCCTATAATTCACCCCTCCACTTT. Amino acid sequence: CASSQVGQSYNSPLHF. The chain links TRBV14 to TRBJ1-6, with a possible D match to TRBD1 (6 bases). The CDR3 extends over 16 amino acids. Germline CDR1 and CDR2: SGHDN and FVKESK. Trimming removed 1 base at V and 1 base at J, with 8 bases between. Drawing the rest from reference TRBV14 and TRBJ1-6, the complete variable domain is EAGVTQFPSHSVIEKGQTVTLRCDPISGHDNLYWYRRVMGKEIKFLLHFVKESKQDESGMPNNRFLAERTGGTYSTLKVQPAELEDSGVYFCASSQVGQSYNSPLHFGNGTRLTVT.

The chain's CDR3 is CASSRRGERYEQYF. Here the CDR3 DNA reads TGTGCCAGCAGCCGGAGGGGGGAGAGATACGAGCAGTACTTC. The chain combines TRBV13 with TRBJ2-7; tentatively, D is TRBD1 or TRBD2 (6 bases each). The CDR3 spans 14 residues. The ends were cut back, 5 bases at V and 4 bases at J, with 15 bases in the middle. Germline V gives CDR1 PRHDT, CDR2 FYEKMQ (reference sequence).

V gene TRBV27 combines with J gene TRBJ2-5; the D is unclear. Trimming shortened V by 3 bases and J by 3 bases, and 8 bases separated the two germline ends. The CDR3 length is 13 residues. Germline V gives CDR1 MNHEY, CDR2 SMNVEV (reference sequence). CDR3 nucleotide sequence: TGTGCCAGCAGTTTTTCGACGGAAGAGACCCAGTACTTC. This sequence encodes CASSFSTEETQYF.